Following are 21 T cell receptor beta chains from one sample sequenced in a study of glioma-infiltrating T cells after dendritic cell vaccination. Method: immunoSEQ multiplex PCR; TCRdb's copy keeps in-frame clones and lacks some. The sample shows around 62,000 clones, around 83% of them seen only once. Material: blood, obtained before dendritic cell vaccination. The source is a human donor with glioblastoma.

The chain joins TRBV7-9 to TRBJ2-5, with TRBD2 matching 8 bases. V lost 5 bases to trimming and J lost 11 bases; unmatched junction nucleotides: 10. The CDR3 spans 13 residues. Germline lookup yields CDR1 SEHNR and CDR2 FQNEAQ (reference sequence). The CDR3 reads CASSLGLAREQYF. The CDR3 DNA reads as TGTGCCAGCAGCCTTGGACTAGCTCGGGAGCAGTACTTC.

The gene calls are TRBV5-1 and TRBJ1-3; D is unresolved. The CDR3 covers 15 residues. V was cut by 1 base and J by 0 bases, with 8 bases left in between. CDR1 and CDR2 from the germline V gene are SGHRS and YFSETQ. As DNA, the CDR3 is TGCGCCAGCAGCTTGAGTGAGGGCTCTGGAAACACCATATATTTT. Translated, it gives CASSLSEGSGNTIYF. The full variable domain, rest sourced from reference TRBV5-1 and TRBJ1-3, is KAGVTQTPRYLIKTRGQQVTLSCSPISGHRSVSWYQQTPGQGLQFLFEYFSETQRNKGNFPGRFSGRQFSNSRSEMNVSTLELGDSALYLCASSLSEGSGNTIYFGEGSWLTVV.

The CDR3 sequence: CASSMGTTAKNIQYF. For the CDR3, the DNA is TGTGCCAGTAGTATGGGTACTACCGCCAAAAACATTCAGTACTTC. The rearrangement joins TRBV19 to TRBJ2-4; D call uncertain. CDR3 length: 15 amino acids. Germline V CDR1 and CDR2: LNHDA, SQIVND (reference sequence). V lost 3 bases and J 1 base, leaving 10 bases between the germline ends.

This chain links TRBV6-5 with TRBJ2-2; 10 bases agree with TRBD2. In germline, CDR1 is MNHEY, CDR2 SVGAGI. Trimming took 4 bases from V and 1 from J; bases not matched to a gene: 3. The CDR3 is made up of 16 amino acids. The CDR3 DNA follows: TGTGCCAGCAGTTCCTTAGCGGGGGGGAACACCGGGGAGCTGTTTTTT. This gives the protein CASSSLAGGNTGELFF.

This clone has a handful of counts. V usage is TRBV11-2 and J usage is TRBJ2-7; a weak D match, TRBD1 (6 bases). Germline V gene sequence: CDR1 SGHAT, CDR2 FQNNGV. With 5 bases removed from V and 6 bases from J, the gap between germline ends came to 17 bases. This CDR3 is 14 amino acids long. CDR3 coding DNA: TGTGCCAGCAGCACGCCACAGGGTAGTGGCGAGCAGTACTTC. Encoded protein: CASSTPQGSGEQYF.

J is TRBJ2-3 and V is TRBV6-4; 9 bases are a match to TRBD2. Germline V gives CDR1 MRHNA, CDR2 SNTAGT. The CDR3 sequence is 16 residues long. After removal of 10 bases from V and 2 bases from J, the junction contained 13 bases not matched to a gene. The CDR3, as DNA: TGTGCCACCTCAAGGGGAAGCGGGGGGCACACAGATACGCAGTATTTT. This codes for CATSRGSGGHTDTQYF.

The V gene is TRBV4-2, the J gene TRBJ1-2, with D tentatively TRBD1 (6 bases). The CDR3 loop spans 16 amino acids. Trimming cost V 3 bases and J 5 bases, with 19 bases left between them. Germline V gives CDR1 LGHNA, CDR2 YNFKEQ. This CDR3 is CASSQGLGQGFYGYTF. DNA of the CDR3: TGTGCCAGCAGCCAGGGTTTGGGGCAGGGGTTTTATGGCTACACCTTC.

The chain employs TRBV4-1 and TRBJ2-2, with 7 nucleotides matching TRBD2. CDR3 length: 13 residues. V gave up 4 bases and J gave up 7 bases; unmatched junction bases: 3. CDR1 and CDR2 (germline): MGHRA, YSYEKL. Written as DNA, the CDR3 is TGCGCCAGCAGCCCGTGGACTAGCGGGGAGCTGTTTTTT. Translation: CASSPWTSGELFF.

This rearrangement joins TRBV10-3 to TRBJ1-5, with 9 bases identical to TRBD1. J was trimmed by 6 bases and V by 0 bases; bases with no gene match: 9. Germline CDR1 and CDR2: ENHRY and SYGVKD. The CDR3 is 17 residues long. CDR3 coding DNA: TGTGCCATCAGTGAGTCGACAGGGGGACAGGGTAGTCAGCCCCAGCATTTT. Protein: CAISESTGGQGSQPQHF.

V is TRBV6-5 and J is TRBJ1-2, with a possible D match to TRBD1 (5 bases). CDR3 length equals 15 residues. The germline V and J ends were trimmed by 4 bases and 4 bases, with 16 bases remaining between them. The germline CDR1 and CDR2 sequences are MNHEY and SVGAGI. The CDR3 DNA reads as TGTGCCAGCAGTTTGGGGGGAAGGAATAGCTATGGCTACACCTTC. It translates to CASSLGGRNSYGYTF.

The gene calls are TRBV5-1 and TRBJ2-3, with 7 bases lining up with TRBD2. Germline V lookup: CDR1 SGHRS, CDR2 YFSETQ. V lost 0 bases and J lost 2; bases outside the gene matches: 6. The CDR3 covers 16 residues. DNA of the CDR3: TGCGCCAGCAGCTTGGGATATGGGAGGGCCACAGATACGCAGTATTTT. Amino acid sequence: CASSLGYGRATDTQYF.

V gene TRBV2 combines with J gene TRBJ2-2, with 8 bases fitting TRBD2. This CDR3 comprises 17 residues. The germline gives CDR1 SNHLY, CDR2 FYNNEI. The V and J ends lost 5 bases and 4 bases, in that order; junction bases with no gene match: 12. The CDR3 loop is CASSLRLSGGSTGELFF. DNA for the CDR3: TGTGCCAGCAGTCTAAGACTATCGGGGGGGAGCACCGGGGAGCTGTTTTTT.

V is TRBV5-4 and J is TRBJ1-2; 10 bases are a match to TRBD1. The CDR3 runs 14 residues. V lost 4 bases to trimming and J lost 7 bases; unmatched junction nucleotides: 7. The germline V gene encodes CDR1 SGHNT and CDR2 YYREEE (reference sequence). The CDR3 nucleotides are TGTGCCAGCAGCGCGACAGGGGGCTCAATTGGCTACACCTTC. Its translation is CASSATGGSIGYTF.

This chain connects TRBV4-1 to TRBJ2-3; D not certain. The CDR3 totals 14 residues. The germline gives CDR1 MGHRA, CDR2 YSYEKL. Trimming pared 3 bases from V and 2 bases from J, leaving 9 bases between. CDR3 in DNA: TGCGCCAGCAGCCAGTCGTACTTCACAGATACGCAGTATTTT. As protein: CASSQSYFTDTQYF.

The chain combines TRBV27 with TRBJ2-5; no definite D call. The DNA matches TRBJ2-7 better at its end, which makes the J call doubtful. Germline CDR1 and CDR2: MNHEY and SMNVEV (reference sequence). This CDR3 contains 15 residues. This chain's CDR3 is CASSLSGYTSYEQYF. For the CDR3, the DNA is TGTGCCAGCAGTTTATCCGGGTACACCTCCTACGAGCAGTACTTC.

The V gene is TRBV5-4, the J gene TRBJ2-3, with a possible D match to TRBD2 (6 bases). Germline values: CDR1 SGHNT, CDR2 YYREEE (reference sequence). Trimming removed 7 bases from V and 3 bases from J, with 15 bases in between. The CDR3 is 14 residues long. The CDR3 coding sequence is TGTGCCAGCGGGCGTGGAGGGAGGACAGATACGCAGTATTTT. Its translation: CASGRGGRTDTQYF. The variable domain in full, completed from reference TRBV5-4 and TRBJ2-3, reads ETGVTQSPTHLIKTRGQQVTLRCSSQSGHNTVSWYQQALGQGPQFIFQYYREEENGRGNFPPRFSGLQFPNYSSELNVNALELDDSALYLCASGRGGRTDTQYFGPGTRLTVL.

On this clone: A junction boundary mismatches the germline segment, possibly from a read error. V is TRBV7-7 and J is TRBJ2-2, with D perhaps matching TRBD2 (5 bases). Germline-derived CDR1 and CDR2 are SSHAT and FNYEAQ (reference sequence). This CDR3 has 15 amino acids. The CDR3 region has the DNA TGTGCTAGCAGCTTCGGACTCGGAAGCACCGGGGAGCTGTTTTTT. The encoded protein is CASSFGLGSTGELFF.

The CDR3 sequence: CASKTGLKTQYF. CDR3 DNA: TGTGCCAGCAAGACAGGGTTAAAGACCCAGTACTTC. V gene TRBV2 combines with J gene TRBJ2-5; 7 nucleotides align to TRBD1. Germline CDR1 SNHLY, CDR2 FYNNEI. The length of the CDR3 is 12 residues. Trimming removed 7 bases from V and 6 bases from J; junction bases left unmatched: 5.

This chain joins TRBV5-1 and TRBJ2-7; TRBD2 agrees at 7 bases. This CDR3 contains 14 residues. The germline V gene encodes CDR1 SGHRS and CDR2 YFSETQ. The junction had 7 bases not matched to a gene; V was cut back by 7 bases and J by 0 bases. This chain's CDR3 is CASRDYPSSYEQYF. DNA for the CDR3: TGCGCCAGCCGGGACTACCCGAGCTCCTACGAGCAGTACTTC.

The J gene is TRBJ1-1, the V gene TRBV4-1; maybe TRBD1 (6 bases). The CDR3 loop spans 14 amino acids. Trimming cost V 3 bases and J 4 bases, with 12 bases left between them. Looked up from germline, CDR1 is MGHRA and CDR2 is YSYEKL. The CDR3 region is CASSHGGGRTEAFF. The CDR3 DNA follows: TGCGCCAGCAGCCATGGGGGGGGGCGCACTGAAGCTTTCTTT.

The chain recombines TRBV10-2 with TRBJ2-5; 13 bases are a match to TRBD2. Germline V gene data show CDR1 as WSHSY and CDR2 as SAAADI. J was trimmed by 5 bases and V by 5 bases; bases with no gene match: 14. The CDR3 loop spans 18 amino acids. The CDR3 is CASSLLRLAGGTWETQYF. Here the CDR3 DNA reads TGCGCCAGCAGTCTTCTTCGACTAGCGGGGGGCACCTGGGAGACCCAGTACTTC.